The T cell receptor beta chain under discussion was sequenced for a study of shared clonotypes between healthy human individuals. Every one of the donors was a Caucasian adult that lived in Nashville, Tennessee. Memory CD4+ cells were the fraction left after CD45RA+ naive selection. Deep was the level at which the assay was run. In the study's own analysis: Without quality scores, immunoSEQ junctional reads could not be filtered like full-length reads. Generated by immunoSEQ multiplex PCR, the TCRdb table keeps only in-frame clones and is missing some. V and J calls and clone size are copied from that table; D and trimming were computed from the DNA. The table has under 1,100,000 clones, approximately 70% seen once. There are 14 residues in the CDR3. V was cut by 8 bases and J by 4 bases, with 18 bases left in between. Germline V gene data show CDR1 as MNHNS and CDR2 as SASEGT. This clone showed up many times.

This TCR was recovered from a man younger than 30 in good health. Sequencing was performed on memory CD4+ T cells sorted from blood. The subset here: CD45RA-negative fraction. The chain has TRBV6-1 and TRBJ2-7, with D possibly TRBD1 on 6 matching bases. In DNA, the CDR3 is TGTGCCAGCTTCACCAGGGGCGCTGGATACGAGCAGTACTTC. Translating gives CASFTRGAGYEQYF.